The subject of this entry is one T cell receptor beta chain. Its antigen has not been determined. No much larger clone is present one base from it, and per-base qualities are unavailable. The germline V gene encodes CDR1 SGHNT and CDR2 YYREEE (reference sequence). There are 15 amino acids in the CDR3, from cysteine to phenylalanine inclusive. Only the CDR3 DNA stays, 45 bases, in frame from base 1. V is pruned by 4 bases and J by 0 bases, leaving 2 bases of the junction without a gene match. TCRbeta CDR3 regions were amplified from genomic DNA using the immunoSEQ Assay, a bias-controlled multiplex PCR. On the authors' methods: Nucleated cell counts per sample were estimated from amplification of reference gene primers within the assay. Sequence reads were collapsed and filtered to measure the absolute abundance of every unique TCRbeta CDR3 rearrangement. For each sample, productive Simpson clonality was calculated as the square root of Simpson's diversity index across productive rearrangements. TCRdb's version of the immuneACCESS table is confined to in-frame rearrangements and falls short of the full clone set. An unresolved V gene accounts for under half of the shortfall where checked; the remainder is of unknown origin. V and J calls and clone size are copied from that table; D and trimming were computed from the DNA. The sample yields hundreds of thousands of clones; 85% to 90% were counted once. The ten largest clones take up over 1% of the sample.

The data belong to a study of blood T cell repertoires in COVID-19 (dated by TCRdb to about 2020). Regarding the study in general: The collaborator samples originated in the United States, Italy and Spain and spanned the acute and convalescent phases of COVID-19. Samples came from the ongoing ImmuneRACE study (first 160 participants) plus 1,254 subjects from 6 global collaborators. The repertoires were released in a freely available public database meant as a resource for research on the immune response to SARS-CoV-2. The sample metadata nearly always contained a de-identified subject ID, COVID-19 status, age in years and sex. The material from the prospective study consisted of cDNA or gDNA derived from T cells, B-cell-depleted T cells, or PBMCs. Where available, HLA class I and class II types were taken from metadata supplied by the sample provider and were not determined by assay-based typing. Subjects who had been exposed to COVID-19, were actively infected with it, or had recovered from it provided the deeply sampled blood TCRbeta repertoires that made up the dataset. Beyond this particular receptor, the publication reports: The quantity of clinical and demographic metadata differed by source and by participant and was supplied without curation.

The collaborating institutions used their own protocols to collect whole blood in K2EDTA tubes. For TCRbeta analysis, collaborator samples were shipped as frozen whole blood, as isolated PBMCs, or as DNA extracted from either sample type. Specimen: peripheral blood. The receptor was isolated from a man aged 65-85 years with acute or convalescent COVID-19. The rearrangement joined TRBV5-4 to TRBJ2-2; 8 nucleotides in the junction match TRBD1. In nucleotides, the sequence is TGTGCCAGCAGCCCGGACAGGGCGAACACCGGGGAGCTGTTTTTT. The translation is CASSPDRANTGELFF.